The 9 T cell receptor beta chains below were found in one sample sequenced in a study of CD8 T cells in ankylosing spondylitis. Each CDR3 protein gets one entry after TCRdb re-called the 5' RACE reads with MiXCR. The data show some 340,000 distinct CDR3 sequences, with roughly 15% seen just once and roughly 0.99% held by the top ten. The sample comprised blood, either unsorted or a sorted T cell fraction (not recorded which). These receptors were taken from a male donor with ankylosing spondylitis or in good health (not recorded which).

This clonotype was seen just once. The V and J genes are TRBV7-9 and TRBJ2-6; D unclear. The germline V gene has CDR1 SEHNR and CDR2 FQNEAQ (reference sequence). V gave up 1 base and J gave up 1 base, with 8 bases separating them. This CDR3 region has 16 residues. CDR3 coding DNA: TGTGCCAGCAGCTTAGGGCGAAATTCTGGGGCCAACGTCCTGACTTTC. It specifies CASSLGRNSGANVLTF.

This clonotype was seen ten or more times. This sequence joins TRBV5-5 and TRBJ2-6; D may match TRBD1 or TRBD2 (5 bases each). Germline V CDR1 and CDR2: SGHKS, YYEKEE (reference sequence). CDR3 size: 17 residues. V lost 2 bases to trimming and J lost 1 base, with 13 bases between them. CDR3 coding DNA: TGTGCCAGCAGCTTAATTCCAGGGACGTCTGGGGCCAACGTCCTGACTTTC. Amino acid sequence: CASSLIPGTSGANVLTF.

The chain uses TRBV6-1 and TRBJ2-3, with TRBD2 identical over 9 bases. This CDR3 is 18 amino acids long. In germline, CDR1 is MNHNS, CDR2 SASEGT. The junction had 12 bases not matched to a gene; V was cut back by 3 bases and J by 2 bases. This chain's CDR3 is CASSETSGGTGITDTQYF. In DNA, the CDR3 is TGTGCCAGCAGTGAGACTAGCGGAGGTACCGGGATCACAGATACGCAGTATTTT.

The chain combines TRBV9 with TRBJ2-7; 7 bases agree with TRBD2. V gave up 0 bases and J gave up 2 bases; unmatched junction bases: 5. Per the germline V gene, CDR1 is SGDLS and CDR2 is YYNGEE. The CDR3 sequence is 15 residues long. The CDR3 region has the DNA TGTGCCAGCAGCGTAGATCCAGCGGGGCCCTACGAGCAGTACTTC. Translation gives CASSVDPAGPYEQYF.

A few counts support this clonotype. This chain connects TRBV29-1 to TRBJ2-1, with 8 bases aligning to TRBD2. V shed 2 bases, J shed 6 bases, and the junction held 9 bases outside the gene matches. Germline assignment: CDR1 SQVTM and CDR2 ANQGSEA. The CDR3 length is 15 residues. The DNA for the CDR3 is TGCAGCGTTGAAAACTCGGCGGGGGGCAGCAATGAGCAGTTCTTC. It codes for CSVENSAGGSNEQFF.

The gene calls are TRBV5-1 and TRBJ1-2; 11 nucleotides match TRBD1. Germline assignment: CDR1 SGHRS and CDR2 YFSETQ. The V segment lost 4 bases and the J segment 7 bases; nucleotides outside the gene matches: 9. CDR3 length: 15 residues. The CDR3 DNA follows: TGCGCCAGCAGCGGAGGACAGGGGGCGCTTGGTGGCTACACCTTC. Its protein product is CASSGGQGALGGYTF.

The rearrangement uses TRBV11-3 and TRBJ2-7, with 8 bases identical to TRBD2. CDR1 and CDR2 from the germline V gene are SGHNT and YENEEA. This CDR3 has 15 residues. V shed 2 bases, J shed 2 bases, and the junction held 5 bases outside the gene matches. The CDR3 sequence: CASSLFTSGTYEQYF. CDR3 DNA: TGTGCCAGCAGCTTATTCACTAGCGGTACCTACGAGCAGTACTTC.

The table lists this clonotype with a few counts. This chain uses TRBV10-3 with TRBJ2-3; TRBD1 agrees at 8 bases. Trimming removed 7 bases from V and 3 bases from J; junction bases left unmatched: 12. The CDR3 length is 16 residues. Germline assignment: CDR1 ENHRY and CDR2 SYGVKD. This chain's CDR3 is CAITDREFLGTDTQYF. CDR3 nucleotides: TGTGCCATCACGGACAGGGAGTTTTTAGGGACAGATACGCAGTATTTT.

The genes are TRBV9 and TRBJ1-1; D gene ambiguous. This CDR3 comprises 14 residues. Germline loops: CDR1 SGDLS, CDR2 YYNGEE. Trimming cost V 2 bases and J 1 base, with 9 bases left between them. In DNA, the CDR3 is TGTGCCAGCAGCGTTTGGATAGGGAACACTGAAGCTTTCTTT. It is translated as CASSVWIGNTEAFF.